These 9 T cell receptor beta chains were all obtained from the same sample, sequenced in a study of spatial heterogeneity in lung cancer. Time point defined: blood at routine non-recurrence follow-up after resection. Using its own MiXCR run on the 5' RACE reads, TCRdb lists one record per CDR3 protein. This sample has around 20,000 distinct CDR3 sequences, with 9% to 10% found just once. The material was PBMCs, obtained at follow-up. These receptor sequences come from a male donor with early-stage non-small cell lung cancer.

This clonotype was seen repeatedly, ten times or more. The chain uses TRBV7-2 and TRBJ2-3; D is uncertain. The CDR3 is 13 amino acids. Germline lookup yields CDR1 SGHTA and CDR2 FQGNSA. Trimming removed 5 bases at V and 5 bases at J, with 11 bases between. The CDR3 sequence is CASSPRLLDTQYF. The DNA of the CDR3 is TGTGCCAGCAGCCCACGACTCCTAGATACGCAGTATTTT. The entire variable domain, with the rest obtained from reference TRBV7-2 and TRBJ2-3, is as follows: GAGVSQSPSNKVTEKGKDVELRCDPISGHTALYWYRQSLGQGLEFLIYFQGNSAPDKSGLPSDRFSAERTGGSVSTLTIQRTQQEDSAVYLCASSPRLLDTQYFGPGTRLTVL.

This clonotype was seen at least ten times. CDR3 nucleotides: TGTGCCAGCAGTGACAGCGGCGGGGCCTACGAGCAGTACTTC. Protein product: CASSDSGGAYEQYF. The J gene is TRBJ2-7, the V gene TRBV2, with D maybe TRBD2 (6 bases). This CDR3 is built from 14 residues. The germline V and J ends were trimmed by 3 bases and 2 bases, with 11 bases remaining between them. Germline CDR1 is SNHLY and CDR2 is FYNNEI.

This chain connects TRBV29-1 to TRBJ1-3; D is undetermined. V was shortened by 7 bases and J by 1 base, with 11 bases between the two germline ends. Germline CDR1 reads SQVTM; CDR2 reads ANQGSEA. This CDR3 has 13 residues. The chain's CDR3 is CSAVGNSGNTIYF. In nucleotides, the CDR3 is TGCAGCGCCGTGGGGAATTCTGGAAACACCATATATTTT.

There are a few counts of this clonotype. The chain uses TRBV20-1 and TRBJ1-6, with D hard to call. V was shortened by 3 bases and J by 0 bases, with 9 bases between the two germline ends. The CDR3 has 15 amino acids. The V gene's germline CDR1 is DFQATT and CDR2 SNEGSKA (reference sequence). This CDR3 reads CSARSSDSYNSPLHF. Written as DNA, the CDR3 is TGCAGTGCTAGGTCGTCAGACTCCTATAATTCACCCCTCCACTTT.

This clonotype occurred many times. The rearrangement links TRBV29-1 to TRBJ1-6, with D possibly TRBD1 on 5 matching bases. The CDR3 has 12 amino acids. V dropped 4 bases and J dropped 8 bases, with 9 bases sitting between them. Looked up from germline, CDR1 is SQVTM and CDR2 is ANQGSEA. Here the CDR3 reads CSVGDGDSPLHF. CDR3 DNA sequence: TGCAGCGTTGGGGACGGAGATTCACCCCTCCACTTT.

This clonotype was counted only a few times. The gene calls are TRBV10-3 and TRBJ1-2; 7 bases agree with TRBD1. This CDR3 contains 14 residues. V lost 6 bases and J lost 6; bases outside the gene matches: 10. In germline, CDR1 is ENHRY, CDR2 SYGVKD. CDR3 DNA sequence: TGTGCCATCAGCGCCGCCGGGACAGACGATGGCTACACCTTC. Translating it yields CAISAAGTDDGYTF.

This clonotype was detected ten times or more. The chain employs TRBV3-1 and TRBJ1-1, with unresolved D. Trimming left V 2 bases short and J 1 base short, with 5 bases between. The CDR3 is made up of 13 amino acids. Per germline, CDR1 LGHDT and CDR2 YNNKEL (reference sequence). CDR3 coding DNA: TGTGCCAGCAGCCAACCAGGGAACACTGAAGCTTTCTTT. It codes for CASSQPGNTEAFF.

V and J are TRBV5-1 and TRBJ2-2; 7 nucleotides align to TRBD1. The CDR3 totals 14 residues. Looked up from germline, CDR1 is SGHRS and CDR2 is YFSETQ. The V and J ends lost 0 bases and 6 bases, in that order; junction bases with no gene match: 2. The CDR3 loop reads CASSLGQGSGELFF. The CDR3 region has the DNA TGCGCCAGCAGCTTGGGACAGGGTTCCGGGGAGCTGTTTTTT. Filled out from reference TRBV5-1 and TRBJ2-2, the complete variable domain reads KAGVTQTPRYLIKTRGQQVTLSCSPISGHRSVSWYQQTPGQGLQFLFEYFSETQRNKGNFPGRFSGRQFSNSRSEMNVSTLELGDSALYLCASSLGQGSGELFFGEGSRLTVL.

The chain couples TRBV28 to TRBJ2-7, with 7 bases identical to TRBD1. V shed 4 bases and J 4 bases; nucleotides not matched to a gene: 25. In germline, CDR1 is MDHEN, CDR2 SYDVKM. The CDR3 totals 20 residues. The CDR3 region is CASSSPSGLTGKGARYEQYF. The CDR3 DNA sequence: TGTGCCAGCAGTTCACCATCGGGGCTAACCGGGAAGGGGGCGCGGTACGAGCAGTACTTC.